Listed here are 8 T cell receptor beta chains from one sample, sequenced in a study of CD8 T cells in Susac syndrome. The RNA, 0.5 to 1 ug, was put through reverse transcription using random hexamers. TCRdb analysed the immunoSEQ multiplex PCR reads with MiXCR anew, one entry per CDR3 protein. Altogether hundreds of thousands of distinct CDR3 sequences are present, 90% to 95% being singletons, with the ten largest covering around 0.072%. The sequencing sample was made of CD4+ T cells from PBMCs. These receptors were obtained from a human donor with multiple sclerosis.

The rearrangement uses TRBV5-4 and TRBJ2-1; D unresolved. The germline gives CDR1 SGHNT, CDR2 YYREEE (reference sequence). Trimming took 4 bases from V and 5 from J, leaving 10 bases between them. The CDR3 covers 13 residues. CDR3 bases: TGTGCCAGCAGCCCGCCCCGCGACAATGAGCAGTTCTTC. Its protein product is CASSPPRDNEQFF.

The rearrangement uses TRBV2 and TRBJ2-3; 11 bases match TRBD2. Germline loops: CDR1 SNHLY, CDR2 FYNNEI. This CDR3 region has 17 residues. V lost 6 bases and J lost 4; bases outside the gene matches: 12. Written as DNA, the CDR3 is TGTGCCAGCAGGGAAAGATCACTAGCGGGAGCGGCAGATACGCAGTATTTT. Amino acids: CASRERSLAGAADTQYF.

This rearrangement joins TRBV12-3 or TRBV12-4 to TRBJ2-1, with TRBD1 matching 7 bases. The CDR3 runs 17 residues. With V trimmed by 5 bases and J by 0 bases, 10 bases remained unmatched. The CDR3 sequence: CASSPNRGPSSYNEQFF. CDR3 DNA: TGTGCCAGCAGTCCAAACAGGGGCCCTAGCTCCTACAATGAGCAGTTCTTC.

The chain employs TRBV6-2 or TRBV6-3 and TRBJ1-1, with TRBD1 as a possible D gene (5 bases). Germline CDR1 is MNHEY and CDR2 is SVGEGT. The CDR3 is 15 amino acids. The ends were cut back, 10 bases at V and 10 bases at J, with 28 bases in the middle. The CDR3, as DNA: TGTGCCACCGACGTCAGAGGGGACGCTGGCCGGGGAGCTTTCTTT. This sequence encodes CATDVRGDAGRGAFF.

The rearrangement joins TRBV5-1 to TRBJ2-2; D is unclear. Trimming left V 3 bases short and J 2 bases short, with 11 bases between. The CDR3 runs 15 residues. The germline gives CDR1 SGHRS, CDR2 YFSETQ. CDR3 sequence: CASSSGDPNTGELFF. CDR3 nucleotides: TGCGCCAGCAGCTCAGGAGACCCTAACACCGGGGAGCTGTTTTTT.

V gene TRBV5-1 combines with J gene TRBJ1-2; 7 nucleotides align to TRBD1. Losses at the gene ends were 4 bases for V and 6 bases for J; bases not matched to a gene: 12. The CDR3 consists of 15 residues. The germline CDR1 and CDR2 sequences are SGHRS and YFSETQ. The CDR3 loop is CASSGLGQEPNGYTF. CDR3 bases: TGCGCCAGCAGCGGCCTTGGACAGGAGCCCAATGGCTACACCTTC.

This sequence joins TRBV6-2 or TRBV6-3 and TRBJ2-7, with 7 bases fitting TRBD2. Germline lookup yields CDR1 MNHEY and CDR2 SVGEGT. V dropped 6 bases and J dropped 8; count of bases not matched to a gene: 7. The CDR3 loop spans 12 amino acids. CDR3 sequence reads: CASSLGTTKQYV. The CDR3 nucleotides are TGTGCCAGCAGCCTCGGGACTACTAAGCAGTACGTC.

CDR3 sequence: CASSASTGDQPQHF. The CDR3 bases are TGTGCCAGCAGCGCCTCGACAGGGGATCAGCCCCAGCATTTT. The chain combines TRBV9 with TRBJ1-5, with 8 bases that match TRBD1. The length of the CDR3 is 14 residues. V shed 3 bases and J 5 bases; nucleotides not matched to a gene: 4. In germline, CDR1 is SGDLS, CDR2 YYNGEE.